This T cell receptor (beta chain) was recovered during a study of vaccination and CD4 T cells after COVID-19. Trimming removed 6 bases from V and 6 bases from J, with 17 bases in between. Germline V gene sequence: CDR1 SNHLY, CDR2 FYNNEI. The CDR3 has 14 residues. Concerning this clonotype: The antigen remains undetermined.

Study conclusions and caveats: Vaccine-specific clones in convalescent patients were spike mono-reactive in 304 of 307 cases.

Sequencing of DNA taken from cultured CD4+ T cells relied on the Oncomine TCR Beta short-read assay. Cultured CD4+ T cells were the source of extracted genomic DNA. TCRdb processed the PCR reads anew with MiXCR; each CDR3 protein has one entry. The table includes about 15,000 distinct CDR3 sequences, around 50% detected once. Treatment of the sample: approximately nine-day PBMC culture with coronavirus spike peptide pools or control peptides (ViraFEST assay). Positive PCR dates ranged from March to December 2020; these dates predated US Alpha, Beta and Delta variants. With about nine days of culture completed, CD4+ T cells were isolated by negative selection.

V is TRBV2 and J is TRBJ1-1, with no clear D. Input material: CD4+ T cells from blood, cultured in vitro. The clonotype was recovered from a human donor who had recovered from COVID-19. The CDR3: CASSGASISAEAFF. The CDR3 nucleotides read TGTGCCAGCAGCGGAGCTTCGATCTCCGCTGAAGCTTTCTTT.